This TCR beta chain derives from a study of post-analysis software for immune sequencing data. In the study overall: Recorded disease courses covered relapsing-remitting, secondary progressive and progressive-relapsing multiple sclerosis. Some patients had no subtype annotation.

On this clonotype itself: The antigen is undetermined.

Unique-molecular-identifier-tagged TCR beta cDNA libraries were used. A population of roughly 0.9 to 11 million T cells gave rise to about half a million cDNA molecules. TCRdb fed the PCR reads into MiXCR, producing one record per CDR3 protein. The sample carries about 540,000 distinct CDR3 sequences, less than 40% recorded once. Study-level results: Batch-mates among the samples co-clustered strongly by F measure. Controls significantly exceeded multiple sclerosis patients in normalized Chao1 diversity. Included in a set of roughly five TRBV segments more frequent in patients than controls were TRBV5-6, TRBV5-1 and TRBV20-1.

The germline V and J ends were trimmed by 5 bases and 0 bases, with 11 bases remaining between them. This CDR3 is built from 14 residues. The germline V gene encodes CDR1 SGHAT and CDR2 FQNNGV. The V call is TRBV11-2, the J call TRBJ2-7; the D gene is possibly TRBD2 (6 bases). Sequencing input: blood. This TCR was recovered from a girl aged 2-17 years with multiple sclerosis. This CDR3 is CASSPGVPSYEQYF. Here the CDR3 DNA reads TGTGCCAGCAGCCCGGGGGTCCCCTCCTACGAGCAGTACTTC.